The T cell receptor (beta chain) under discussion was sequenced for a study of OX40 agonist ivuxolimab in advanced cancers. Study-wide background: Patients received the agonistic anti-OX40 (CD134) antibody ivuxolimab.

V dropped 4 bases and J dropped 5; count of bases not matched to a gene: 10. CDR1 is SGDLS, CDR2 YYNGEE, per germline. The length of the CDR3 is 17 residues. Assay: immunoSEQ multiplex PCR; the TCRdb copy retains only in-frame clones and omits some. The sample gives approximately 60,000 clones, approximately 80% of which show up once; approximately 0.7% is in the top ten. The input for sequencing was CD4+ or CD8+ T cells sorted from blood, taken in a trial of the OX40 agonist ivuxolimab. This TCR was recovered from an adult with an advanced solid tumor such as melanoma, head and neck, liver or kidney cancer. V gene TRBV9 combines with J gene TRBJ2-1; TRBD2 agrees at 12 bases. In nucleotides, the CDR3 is TGTGCCAGCAGCACCCGACTAGCGGGGGCCCACAACAATGAGCAGTTCTTC. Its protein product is CASSTRLAGAHNNEQFF.